Sequencing of this TCR beta chain was carried out in a study of blood T cell repertoires in COVID-19. Study-wide context: The analysed material was cDNA or gDNA that came from T cells, B-cell-depleted T cells, or PBMCs.

Patients from Seattle were sampled longitudinally, starting during active infection. The germline V gene has CDR1 MNHEY and CDR2 SMNVEV (reference sequence). V lost 5 bases and J lost 5; bases outside the gene matches: 6. The CDR3 length is 14 residues. Per the original methods: Amplification of reference gene primers was used by the study to estimate nucleated cell counts. The method was immunoSEQ multiplex PCR; TCRdb's version includes in-frame clones alone and lacks a portion of them. The V and J calls and clone size are taken from that table; D and trimming were inferred from the DNA. The sample holds about 87,000 clones, around 85% seen once.

The TCR originated in a woman of 80 years or more with COVID-19, enrolled during active disease. The sequenced sample was peripheral blood. The rearrangement uses TRBV27 and TRBJ1-5, with 7 bases lining up with TRBD1. The CDR3 loop reads CASSGTVADQPQHF. For the CDR3, the DNA is TGTGCCAGCAGTGGGACAGTAGCCGATCAGCCCCAGCATTTT.